The next 27 T cell receptor beta chains were all read from a single sample in a study of blood T cell repertoires in COVID-19. Libraries were prepared by immunoSEQ multiplex PCR; TCRdb keeps only in-frame clonotypes and omits some of them. The data show more than 250,000 clones, over 75% seen once. The sample comprised PBMCs or T cells enriched from blood (not recorded which). The receptor source for this set is a man aged 30 to 39 who had recovered from COVID-19.

The genes are TRBV7-6 and TRBJ1-1; a possible D gene is TRBD1 (5 bases). Germline V lookup: CDR1 SGHVS, CDR2 FNYEAQ. The CDR3 spans 14 residues. V lost 0 bases, J lost 3 bases, and 8 bases lay in between. CDR3 in DNA: TGTGCCAGCAGCTTAGCGCGCAGGGACACTGAAGCTTTCTTT. It codes for CASSLARRDTEAFF.

The V gene is TRBV29-1, the J gene TRBJ1-1, with a possible D match to TRBD1 (5 bases). Germline V gene lookup returns CDR1 SQVTM and CDR2 ANQGSEA. This CDR3 is built from 13 residues. V dropped 6 bases and J dropped 2 bases, with 13 bases sitting between them. This chain's CDR3 is CSVRDGPNTEAFF. The CDR3 region has the DNA TGCAGCGTGCGGGACGGTCCAAACACTGAAGCTTTCTTT. The full variable domain, with the rest looked up from reference TRBV29-1 and TRBJ1-1, is SAVISQKPSRDICQRGTSLTIQCQVDSQVTMMFWYRQQPGQSLTLIATANQGSEATYESGFVIDKFPISRPNLTFSTLTVSNMSPEDSSIYLCSVRDGPNTEAFFGQGTRLTVV.

This clone was found once. This chain uses TRBV5-6 with TRBJ2-5, with a weak D call TRBD2 (5 bases). V was cut by 4 bases and J by 2 bases, with 15 bases left in between. The CDR3 runs to 15 residues. Germline loops: CDR1 SGHDT, CDR2 YYEEEE. CDR3 nucleotide sequence: TGTGCCAGCAGCCGGGATATACGGGCACAAGAGACCCAGTACTTC. The encoded protein is CASSRDIRAQETQYF.

This clone was recorded a few times. V is TRBV7-6 and J is TRBJ2-7; 9 nucleotides align to TRBD1. Trimming at V came to 5 bases and at J to 6 bases, leaving 11 bases not matched to a gene. The CDR3 extends over 15 amino acids. Germline-derived CDR1 and CDR2 are SGHVS and FNYEAQ. CDR3 bases: TGTGCCAGCAGCCCTTCCGGGACAGGGCGTCGCGAGCAGTACTTC. Its translation: CASSPSGTGRREQYF. Together with reference TRBV7-6 and TRBJ2-7, the CDR3 gives the full variable domain: GAGVSQSPRYKVTKRGQDVALRCDPISGHVSLYWYRQALGQGPEFLTYFNYEAQQDKSGLPNDRFSAERPEGSISTLTIQRTEQRDSAMYRCASSPSGTGRREQYFGPGTRLTVT.

V is TRBV7-6 and J is TRBJ1-5; perhaps TRBD1 as D (5 bases). V shed 4 bases and J shed 5 bases, with 12 bases lying between them. Germline V CDR1 and CDR2: SGHVS, FNYEAQ. This CDR3 has 14 residues. For the CDR3, the DNA is TGTGCCAGCAGCTGGGCAGGGAACGATCAGCCCCAGCATTTT. This encodes CASSWAGNDQPQHF.

The V call is TRBV19, the J call TRBJ1-2; D is undetermined. This CDR3 is 12 amino acids long. V was shortened by 6 bases and J by 8 bases, with 13 bases between the two germline ends. CDR1 is LNHDA and CDR2 is SQIVND in the germline V gene (reference sequence). CDR3 region: CASRNSMWGYTF. The CDR3, as DNA: TGTGCCAGTAGAAACTCCATGTGGGGCTACACCTTC.

The CDR3 protein is CASSLGTEATPNYGYTF. The CDR3 DNA follows: TGTGCCAGCAGCTTAGGGACAGAAGCAACCCCAAACTATGGCTACACCTTC. The rearrangement uses TRBV7-9 and TRBJ1-2; D is perhaps TRBD1 (6 bases). The CDR3 runs to 17 residues. The germline V and J ends were trimmed by 1 base and 2 bases, with 17 bases remaining between them. The germline V gene has CDR1 SEHNR and CDR2 FQNEAQ (reference sequence).

This rearrangement joins TRBV6-5 to TRBJ2-1, with a weak D call TRBD2 (7 bases). CDR1 and CDR2 (germline): MNHEY, SVGAGI. The CDR3 sequence is 14 residues long. Trimming left V 6 bases short and J 2 bases short, with 11 bases between. In nucleotides, the CDR3 is TGTGCCAGCAGGGTCGGGGGGCCCTACAATGAGCAGTTCTTC. Its protein product is CASRVGGPYNEQFF.

The rearrangement links TRBV30 to TRBJ1-6; 7 positions agree with TRBD1. The CDR3 sequence is 16 residues long. The germline V gene encodes CDR1 GTSNPN and CDR2 SVGIG (reference sequence). V lost 2 bases to trimming and J lost 8 bases; unmatched junction nucleotides: 12. For the CDR3, the DNA is TGTGCCTGGAGTCCAACAGGGGTAGGGATTTATTCACCCCTCCACTTT. Residues: CAWSPTGVGIYSPLHF.

This clone has only one observation. The chain links TRBV2 to TRBJ1-4; TRBD1 might be the D (5 bases). Between the trimmed V and J ends, which lost 6 bases and 8 bases, there was a span of 16 bases. Germline V gene lookup returns CDR1 SNHLY and CDR2 FYNNEI. The CDR3 sequence is 14 residues long. CDR3 residues: CASSPTVKGEKLFF. The CDR3 DNA reads TGTGCCAGCAGCCCGACAGTCAAGGGCGAAAAACTGTTTTTT.

The V and J genes are TRBV4-1 and TRBJ1-6, with a possible D match to TRBD1 (5 bases). The CDR3 is 17 amino acids. Trimming cost V 3 bases and J 0 bases, with 12 bases left between them. Germline values: CDR1 MGHRA, CDR2 YSYEKL. The CDR3 region is CASSHATASSYNSPLHF. The CDR3 DNA follows: TGCGCCAGCAGCCATGCGACAGCGAGCTCCTATAATTCACCCCTCCACTTT.

This chain links TRBV10-3 with TRBJ1-1, with D possibly being TRBD1 (5 bases). Looked up from germline, CDR1 is ENHRY and CDR2 is SYGVKD. The CDR3 sequence is 13 residues long. V was shortened by 2 bases and J by 7 bases, with 11 bases between the two germline ends. As DNA, the CDR3 is TGTGCCATCAGTGAGACTTGGGGGGTTGAAGCTTTCTTT. It is translated as CAISETWGVEAFF.

The rearrangement uses TRBV7-6 and TRBJ2-1; D is perhaps TRBD1 (6 bases). The CDR3 runs 17 residues. Germline CDR1 SGHVS, CDR2 FNYEAQ. Trimming took 2 bases from V and 8 from J, leaving 22 bases between them. CDR3 loop: CASSLLSGEKSGHEQFF. Written as DNA, the CDR3 is TGTGCCAGCAGCTTACTGTCAGGGGAAAAGTCTGGTCATGAGCAGTTCTTC. Drawing the rest from reference TRBV7-6 and TRBJ2-1, the complete variable domain is GAGVSQSPRYKVTKRGQDVALRCDPISGHVSLYWYRQALGQGPEFLTYFNYEAQQDKSGLPNDRFSAERPEGSISTLTIQRTEQRDSAMYRCASSLLSGEKSGHEQFFGPGTRLTVL.

The J gene is TRBJ2-5, the V gene TRBV4-1; D unclear. This CDR3 contains 13 residues. The germline V and J ends were trimmed by 2 bases and 5 bases, with 9 bases remaining between them. The germline gives CDR1 MGHRA, CDR2 YSYEKL. CDR3 sequence reads: CASSQSDMETQYF. DNA for the CDR3: TGCGCCAGCAGCCAAAGCGATATGGAGACCCAGTACTTC.

The sample holds a few counts of this clone. This chain uses TRBV5-1 with TRBJ1-1; the D is unclear. V was clipped by 0 bases and J by 0 bases, with 15 bases between them. CDR1 is SGHRS and CDR2 is YFSETQ in the germline V gene. The CDR3 extends over 17 amino acids. CDR3 nucleotides: TGCGCCAGCAGCTTGGGGGCACACCCCGGGATGAACACTGAAGCTTTCTTT. As protein: CASSLGAHPGMNTEAFF.

This chain connects TRBV3-1 (or the pseudogene TRBV3-2) to TRBJ1-2; 7 nucleotides agree with TRBD1. The CDR3 runs 15 residues. The germline V gene has CDR1 LGHDT and CDR2 YNNKEL (reference sequence). J lost 8 bases, V lost 0 bases, and 9 bases had no gene match. CDR3 protein: CASSQDLGLGGGYTF. The CDR3 DNA is TGTGCCAGCAGCCAAGATCTAGGTTTAGGGGGCGGCTACACCTTC.

The genes are TRBV6-5 and TRBJ1-5, with D unresolved. Per the germline V gene, CDR1 is MNHEY and CDR2 is SVGAGI. This CDR3 comprises 13 residues. V was pared by 0 bases and J by 5 bases, with 5 bases between. In DNA form, the CDR3 reads TGTGCCAGCAGTTACTCTCAATATCAGCCCCAGCATTTT. Translation gives CASSYSQYQPQHF.

The J gene is TRBJ2-7, the V gene TRBV29-1, with a possible D match to TRBD2 (6 bases). Per germline, CDR1 SQVTM and CDR2 ANQGSEA. Trimming removed 6 bases at V and 0 bases at J, with 15 bases between. The CDR3 spans 14 residues. The CDR3 DNA follows: TGCAGCGTGGGGGAGGTGGGGTTCTCCTACGAGCAGTACTTC. The encoded protein is CSVGEVGFSYEQYF.

Only one count was recorded for this clone. The rearrangement joins TRBV14 to TRBJ1-2, with D perhaps matching TRBD1 (6 bases). The germline V and J ends were trimmed by 3 bases and 8 bases, with 13 bases remaining between them. The CDR3 is 13 amino acids. The germline CDR1 and CDR2 sequences are SGHDN and FVKESK. The CDR3 reads CASSHLEGEGYTF. The CDR3 DNA sequence: TGTGCCAGCAGCCACCTAGAGGGGGAAGGCTACACCTTC.

This clone was recorded once. The rearrangement uses TRBV19 and TRBJ1-1; the D gene is possibly TRBD1 (6 bases). The germline V gene encodes CDR1 LNHDA and CDR2 SQIVND (reference sequence). The CDR3 spans 14 residues. Trimming took 3 bases from V and 5 from J, leaving 13 bases between them. This CDR3 is CASSILLGQTEAFF. In nucleotides, the CDR3 is TGTGCCAGTAGTATTCTGCTAGGACAGACTGAAGCTTTCTTT.

The chain is built from TRBV7-9 and TRBJ1-1, with D possibly matching TRBD1 (6 bases). The germline V and J ends were trimmed by 0 bases and 4 bases, with 18 bases remaining between them. The CDR3 runs 17 residues. Germline CDR1 and CDR2: SEHNR and FQNEAQ (reference sequence). The CDR3 reads CASSLAVGQGPGTEAFF. The CDR3 nucleotides read TGTGCCAGCAGCTTAGCGGTCGGGCAGGGGCCGGGCACTGAAGCTTTCTTT.

This rearrangement joins TRBV2 to TRBJ2-3; D not resolved. This CDR3 has 14 residues. Trimming shortened V by 0 bases and J by 3 bases, and 7 bases separated the two germline ends. The germline V gene encodes CDR1 SNHLY and CDR2 FYNNEI. CDR3: CASSEALRTDTQYF. The DNA of the CDR3 is TGTGCCAGCAGTGAAGCGCTTCGGACAGATACGCAGTATTTT. The whole variable domain, remainder taken from reference TRBV2 and TRBJ2-3, is EPEVTQTPSHQVTQMGQEVILRCVPISNHLYFYWYRQILGQKVEFLVSFYNNEISEKSEIFDDQFSVERPDGSNFTLKIRSTKLEDSAMYFCASSEALRTDTQYFGPGTRLTVL.

The V and J genes are TRBV2 and TRBJ1-1; TRBD1 agrees at 8 bases. Germline V gene lookup returns CDR1 SNHLY and CDR2 FYNNEI. Trimming cost V 6 bases and J 3 bases; bases outside gene matches: 6. The CDR3 has 14 amino acids. CDR3 amino acids: CASSRQGRDTEAFF. CDR3 nucleotide sequence: TGTGCCAGCAGCCGACAGGGGAGGGACACTGAAGCTTTCTTT.

The V and J genes are TRBV9 and TRBJ2-2; D unresolved. This CDR3 region has 13 residues. Germline CDR1 is SGDLS and CDR2 is YYNGEE. Trimming cost V 4 bases and J 2 bases, with 6 bases left between them. CDR3 sequence reads: CASSTTNTGELFF. CDR3 nucleotide sequence: TGTGCCAGCAGCACTACTAACACCGGGGAGCTGTTTTTT.

This chain links TRBV5-4 with TRBJ1-1; 8 bases fit TRBD1. The germline V gene has CDR1 SGHNT and CDR2 YYREEE (reference sequence). The length of the CDR3 is 15 residues. After removal of 3 bases from V and 6 bases from J, the junction contained 10 bases not matched to a gene. CDR3: CASSSKTGAGAEAFF. In DNA form, the CDR3 reads TGTGCCAGCAGCTCCAAGACAGGGGCCGGAGCTGAAGCTTTCTTT.

This sequence joins TRBV4-2 and TRBJ2-5; 8 bases agree with TRBD2. Germline CDR1 reads LGHNA; CDR2 reads YNFKEQ. Losses at the gene ends were 2 bases for V and 4 bases for J; bases not matched to a gene: 9. CDR3 length: 16 amino acids. The DNA for the CDR3 is TGTGCCAGCAGCCAATACGCGGGGGGCTGGGGAGAGACCCAGTACTTC. Its translation is CASSQYAGGWGETQYF.

This rearrangement joins TRBV5-1 to TRBJ2-1; no clear D gene. Germline V gives CDR1 SGHRS, CDR2 YFSETQ. The V and J ends lost 0 bases and 4 bases respectively, with 14 bases between them. The CDR3 is 16 amino acids. The CDR3, as DNA: TGCGCCAGCAGCTTGGCTGATTCCAGATTTTACAATGAGCAGTTCTTC. This translates into CASSLADSRFYNEQFF.